Listed here are 2 T cell receptor beta chains from one sample, sequenced in a study of CD8+CD57+ T cells in acquired aplastic anemia. Flow cytometry had shown expanded CD8+CD57+ cells in the patients chosen for sequencing. According to the study, genomic DNA was the template for TCR beta VDJ and CDR3 profiling. TCRdb itself ran the reads through MiXCR, one entry per CDR3 protein. The data hold 200,000 to 300,000 distinct CDR3 sequences, with around 82% observed a single time. The sample comprised sorted CD4+, CD8+, or CD8+CD57+ T cells (not recorded which) from PBMCs. Receptors originate from a human donor with aplastic anemia.

V and J are TRBV7-9 and TRBJ2-3, with D hard to call. This CDR3 spans 9 amino acids. Germline V CDR1 and CDR2: SEHNR, FQNEAQ (reference sequence). Trimming pared 11 bases from V and 2 bases from J, leaving 2 bases between. CDR3 bases: TGTGCCGTCACAGATACGCAGTATTTT. It specifies CAVTDTQYF. The entire variable domain, with the rest obtained from reference TRBV7-9 and TRBJ2-3, is as follows: DTGVSQNPRHKITKRGQNVTFRCDPISEHNRLYWYRQTLGQGPEFLTYFQNEAQLEKSRLLSDRFSAERPKGSFSTLEIQRTEQGDSAMYLCAVTDTQYFGPGTRLTVL.

DNA for the CDR3: TGTGCCAGCAGCTGCCATGGCATAGCCTACGAGCAGTACTTC. Residues: CASSCHGIAYEQYF. The chain combines TRBV11-3 with TRBJ2-7; D gene ambiguous. V lost 4 bases and J lost 2, with 12 bases in between. The V gene's germline CDR1 is SGHNT and CDR2 YENEEA. The CDR3 loop spans 14 amino acids.